This passage covers 19 T cell receptor beta chains from one sample sequenced in a study of T-cell memory formation after mild COVID-19. A single record per CDR3 protein comes from TCRdb applying MiXCR to the 5' RACE reads. This sample carries some 490,000 distinct CDR3 sequences, approximately 18% of them seen once, and the ten largest clones take around an eighth. Sequences were obtained from PBMCs or a T cell subset sorted from them (not recorded which). The receptors originated from an adult woman who had mild COVID-19 (a few samples of this study predate the infection). Cell type and time point are not known.

At least ten counts were recorded for this clonotype. This rearrangement joins TRBV6-1 to TRBJ1-2; possible D gene TRBD1, 6 bases. The CDR3 is 14 amino acids. The germline V and J ends were trimmed by 6 bases and 4 bases, with 15 bases remaining between them. Germline V gene data show CDR1 as MNHNS and CDR2 as SASEGT. The CDR3 bases are TGTGCCAGCAGCCTAACAGGGCGCTTCTATGGCTACACCTTC. It specifies CASSLTGRFYGYTF.

This clonotype appeared a few times. The genes are TRBV29-1 and TRBJ2-1; D is perhaps TRBD1 (5 bases). The CDR3 sequence is 10 residues long. The germline V gene encodes CDR1 SQVTM and CDR2 ANQGSEA. Trimming left V 7 bases short and J 6 bases short, with 7 bases between. The CDR3 here is CSDTGNEQFF. The CDR3 coding sequence is TGCAGCGATACAGGCAATGAGCAGTTCTTC.

The genes are TRBV12-3 or TRBV12-4 and TRBJ1-2; TRBD1 might be the D (5 bases). The V end lost 5 bases, the J end lost 7 bases, and 14 bases lay between the germline ends. CDR3 length: 13 amino acids. CDR3 sequence: CASSGLQGGGYTF. The CDR3 DNA reads as TGTGCCAGCAGTGGCCTCCAGGGCGGTGGCTACACCTTC.

This clonotype was seen only a few times. J is TRBJ2-5 and V is TRBV29-1; 11 bases are shared with TRBD1. Germline trimming cut 6 bases from V and 5 bases from J; bases unmatched to any gene: 5. The CDR3 runs 13 residues. The germline V gene has CDR1 SQVTM and CDR2 ANQGSEA. In DNA form, the CDR3 reads TGCAGCGTCCGGGACAGGGGGGTGGAGACCCAGTACTTC. It is translated as CSVRDRGVETQYF.

V gene TRBV30 combines with J gene TRBJ2-5, with D uncertain. From germline, CDR1 is GTSNPN and CDR2 SVGIG (reference sequence). The length of the CDR3 is 12 residues. The V gene lost 3 bases and the J gene lost 5 bases, with 10 bases spanning the gap. As DNA, the CDR3 is TGTGCCTGGAGAAGGTTGTCGGAGACCCAGTACTTC. Its protein product is CAWRRLSETQYF. The full variable domain, its missing parts supplied by reference TRBV30 and TRBJ2-5, is SQTIHQWPATLVQPVGSPLSLECTVEGTSNPNLYWYRQAAGRGLQLLFYSVGIGQISSEVPQNLSASRPQDRQFILSSKKLLLSDSGFYLCAWRRLSETQYFGPGTRLLVL.

The chain has TRBV7-9 and TRBJ1-2; 11 bases match TRBD1. This CDR3 is built from 15 residues. Germline CDR1 is SEHNR and CDR2 is FQNEAQ (reference sequence). With V trimmed by 4 bases and J by 4 bases, 5 bases remained unmatched. CDR3 nucleotides: TGTGCCAGCAGCTCGGACAGGGGGCAGGGCTATGGCTACACCTTC. This codes for CASSSDRGQGYGYTF.

V and J are TRBV19 and TRBJ1-1, with no clear D. Germline V gives CDR1 LNHDA, CDR2 SQIVND (reference sequence). V dropped 3 bases and J dropped 0 bases, with 2 bases sitting between them. The CDR3 length is 12 residues. The CDR3 bases are TGTGCCAGTAGTATTGTGAACACTGAAGCTTTCTTT. Encoded protein: CASSIVNTEAFF.

As DNA, the CDR3 is TGCAGTGCTAGAGACCTAGCGGGAGGGAACTACGAGCAGTACTTC. It translates to CSARDLAGGNYEQYF. V and J are TRBV20-1 and TRBJ2-7, with 12 bases identical to TRBD2. Trimming took 0 bases from V and 3 from J; bases not matched to a gene: 3. This CDR3 spans 15 amino acids. Germline CDR1 DFQATT, CDR2 SNEGSKA (reference sequence).

This clonotype was seen a few times. The chain uses TRBV4-2 and TRBJ1-4; weak D call: TRBD1 (5 bases). Trimming shortened V by 0 bases and J by 12 bases, and 20 bases separated the two germline ends. Per the germline V gene, CDR1 is LGHNA and CDR2 is YNFKEQ. The CDR3 contains 16 residues. The chain's CDR3 is CASSQEGGGARFELFF. The CDR3 bases are TGTGCCAGCAGCCAAGAAGGTGGAGGGGCGAGGTTCGAACTGTTTTTT.

The CDR3 spells CSARELAGESNEQYF. CDR3 sequence (DNA): TGCAGTGCTAGAGAACTAGCGGGAGAGAGTAACGAGCAGTACTTC. The chain recombines TRBV20-1 with TRBJ2-7; 11 nucleotides agree with TRBD2. CDR3 size: 15 residues. The V segment lost 0 bases and the J segment 5 bases; nucleotides outside the gene matches: 6. Germline V gives CDR1 DFQATT, CDR2 SNEGSKA (reference sequence).

This clonotype was found once. The rearrangement links TRBV29-1 to TRBJ1-3; D not certain. Germline CDR1 SQVTM, CDR2 ANQGSEA. V lost 4 bases and J lost 1, with 5 bases in between. The CDR3 length is 12 residues. As DNA, the CDR3 is TGCAGCGTTGGTATATCTGGAAACACCATATATTTT. It translates to CSVGISGNTIYF.

This clonotype occurred a few times. This sequence joins TRBV4-1 and TRBJ1-6; 7 bases line up with TRBD1. V dropped 5 bases and J dropped 9; count of bases not matched to a gene: 16. CDR3 length equals 17 residues. The germline CDR1 and CDR2 sequences are MGHRA and YSYEKL. This CDR3 reads CASSAIYQGVVISPLHF. The CDR3, as DNA: TGCGCCAGCAGCGCAATTTATCAGGGGGTAGTTATTTCACCCCTCCACTTT.

This clonotype has more than one count but fewer than ten. The chain uses TRBV5-1 and TRBJ1-2; no definite D call. Trimming left V 2 bases short and J 2 bases short, with 7 bases between. Germline CDR1 reads SGHRS; CDR2 reads YFSETQ. The CDR3 is 13 amino acids. In nucleotides, the CDR3 is TGCGCCAGCAGCTTTGGGGAGAACTATGGCTACACCTTC. Translation gives CASSFGENYGYTF. The whole variable domain, remainder taken from reference TRBV5-1 and TRBJ1-2, is KAGVTQTPRYLIKTRGQQVTLSCSPISGHRSVSWYQQTPGQGLQFLFEYFSETQRNKGNFPGRFSGRQFSNSRSEMNVSTLELGDSALYLCASSFGENYGYTFGSGTRLTVV.

CDR3 DNA sequence: TGTGCCAGCAGCTTAAGCCGGACAGCCTATGGCTACACCTTC. It is translated as CASSLSRTAYGYTF. The V gene is TRBV7-8, the J gene TRBJ1-2; perhaps TRBD1 as D (6 bases). CDR3 length equals 14 residues. Trimming pared 2 bases from V and 4 bases from J, leaving 11 bases between. The germline gives CDR1 SGHVS, CDR2 FQNEAQ.

This clonotype was recorded at least ten times. This sequence joins TRBV5-6 and TRBJ1-1; D unclear. CDR3 length: 13 amino acids. Trimming stripped 2 bases from V and 6 bases from J, with 11 bases between. CDR1 is SGHDT, CDR2 YYEEEE, per germline. The CDR3 sequence is CASSLRRTAEAFF. The CDR3 bases are TGTGCCAGCAGCTTACGACGGACGGCTGAAGCTTTCTTT.

This clonotype was counted between two and nine times. J is TRBJ2-4 and V is TRBV4-1; D is uncertain. The V and J ends lost 5 bases and 0 bases respectively, with 8 bases between them. The CDR3 has 14 residues. Germline V gene lookup returns CDR1 MGHRA and CDR2 YSYEKL. CDR3 coding DNA: TGCGCCAGCAGCGTACCCCTAGCCAAAAACATTCAGTACTTC. Amino acid sequence: CASSVPLAKNIQYF.

The genes are TRBV5-1 and TRBJ1-2; perhaps TRBD1 as D (6 bases). Trimming cost V 4 bases and J 0 bases, with 10 bases left between them. The CDR3 is 14 residues long. Germline CDR1 SGHRS, CDR2 YFSETQ. The CDR3 is CASSKQGANYGYTF. DNA of the CDR3: TGCGCCAGCAGCAAACAGGGCGCTAACTATGGCTACACCTTC.

The genes are TRBV7-3 and TRBJ2-3; D perhaps matches TRBD2 (5 bases). CDR3 length: 15 residues. Per the germline V gene, CDR1 is SGHTA and CDR2 is FQGTGA. The V gene lost 5 bases and the J gene lost 2 bases, with 14 bases spanning the gap. This CDR3 reads CASSAVGSDTDTQYF. CDR3 DNA: TGTGCCAGCAGCGCCGTCGGTAGCGACACAGATACGCAGTATTTT.

The chain employs TRBV12-3 or TRBV12-4 and TRBJ2-7; weak D call: TRBD2 (6 bases). The CDR3 contains 11 residues. Trimming left V 7 bases short and J 7 bases short, with 11 bases between. The CDR3 loop is CASTLGGEQYF. CDR3 DNA: TGTGCCAGCACCCTAGGAGGGGAGCAGTACTTC.